This record covers a single T cell receptor beta chain. What it recognizes is unknown. Approximately 10 ml of fresh blood yielded the PBMCs by density gradient. The data are from a study of Graves' ophthalmopathy and Graves' hyperthyroidism. Study in general: Upon initial diagnosis and before any treatment, peripheral blood was collected. Broader study findings: Most expanded thyroid clonotypes above 0.001 frequency also appeared in blood.

Transcripts of RNA were the source for amplifying TCR beta CDR3 regions. The first-round RT-PCR employed HTBI primers together with the Qiagen OneStep RT-PCR kit. A multiplex PCR was then performed as the second round. TCRdb used MiXCR to reprocess the multiplex PCR reads, holding one entry per CDR3 protein. There are fewer than 650,000 distinct CDR3 sequences in the sample; 22% occur only once, and roughly 6.9% lies in the top ten. Germline V gene data show CDR1 as MNHEY and CDR2 as SMNVEV (reference sequence). CDR3 length equals 15 residues. V dropped 2 bases and J dropped 7 bases, with 15 bases sitting between them.

This chain joins TRBV27 and TRBJ1-5; TRBD1 is a possible D gene (5 bases). Sample: peripheral blood. This receptor was taken from a woman aged 18-30 years with stable Graves' hyperthyroidism. Some clones in this sample may be carry-over from other donors' samples. The CDR3 reads CASSLLPGSGQPQHF. CDR3 nucleotide sequence: TGTGCCAGCAGTTTACTCCCAGGGTCAGGGCAGCCCCAGCATTTT.